This entry describes one T cell receptor (beta chain). The source of the sample is a study of blood T cell repertoires in COVID-19. TCRdb's table, derived via immunoSEQ multiplex PCR, lists solely in-frame clones and lacks some. Of just under 150,000 clones in the sample, over 80% were seen once. This CDR3 spans 17 amino acids. Germline CDR1 reads MNHEY; CDR2 reads SMNVEV (reference sequence). Trimming removed 5 bases from V and 10 bases from J; junction bases left unmatched: 20. The sequence derives from a man aged 45-65 years who had recovered from COVID-19. Sequenced sample: peripheral blood. The chain carries TRBV27 and TRBJ1-5, with TRBD1 matching 7 bases. CDR3 DNA: TGTGCCAGCAGTCTCAAAGGGGGACAGAACATAATCAGCCCCCAGCATTTT. Amino acid sequence: CASSLKGGQNIISPQHF.